This T cell receptor (beta chain) derives from a study of cytomegalovirus exposure and HLA in healthy donors. General study points: Usually a TCR sequence was rare, but some public TCRs were found in many donors.

PCR involved 60 Vbeta and 13 Jbeta primers. Profiling relied on immunoSEQ multiplex PCR, and the TCRdb table lists in-frame clones only, not all of them. The data show roughly 160,000 clones, 84% seen once. A word on this clone: Its antigen is not identified. The same CDR3 also results from other DNA sequences found in this sample.

The TCR sequence derives from a boy aged 2-15 years in good health and CMV-seronegative. The sequenced sample was PBMCs.

CDR3 in amino acids: CSVEDLVAGVRNEQFF. For the CDR3, the DNA is TGCAGCGTTGAAGATCTGGTAGCGGGAGTCCGCAATGAGCAGTTCTTC. The rearrangement uses TRBV29-1 and TRBJ2-1, with 9 bases lining up with TRBD2. Germline CDR1 SQVTM, CDR2 ANQGSEA. The CDR3 length is 16 residues. V was pared by 0 bases and J by 6 bases, with 9 bases of the junction left unmatched.